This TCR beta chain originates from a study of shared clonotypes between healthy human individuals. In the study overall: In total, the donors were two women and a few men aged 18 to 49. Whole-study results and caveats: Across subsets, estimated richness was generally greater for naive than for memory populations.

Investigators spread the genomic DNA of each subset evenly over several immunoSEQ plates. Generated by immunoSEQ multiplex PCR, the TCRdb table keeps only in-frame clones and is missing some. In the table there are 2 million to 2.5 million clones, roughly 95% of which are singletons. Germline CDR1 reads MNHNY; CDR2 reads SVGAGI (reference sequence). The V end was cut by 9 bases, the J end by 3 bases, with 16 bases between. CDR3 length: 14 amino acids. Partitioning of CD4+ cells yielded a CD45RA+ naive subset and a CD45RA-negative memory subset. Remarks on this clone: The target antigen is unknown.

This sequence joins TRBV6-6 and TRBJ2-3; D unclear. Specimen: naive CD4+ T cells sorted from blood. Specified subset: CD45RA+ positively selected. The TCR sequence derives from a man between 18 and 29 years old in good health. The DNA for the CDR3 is TGTGCCAGTAGATCGTCTCAGCCTACAGATACGCAGTATTTT. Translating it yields CASRSSQPTDTQYF.